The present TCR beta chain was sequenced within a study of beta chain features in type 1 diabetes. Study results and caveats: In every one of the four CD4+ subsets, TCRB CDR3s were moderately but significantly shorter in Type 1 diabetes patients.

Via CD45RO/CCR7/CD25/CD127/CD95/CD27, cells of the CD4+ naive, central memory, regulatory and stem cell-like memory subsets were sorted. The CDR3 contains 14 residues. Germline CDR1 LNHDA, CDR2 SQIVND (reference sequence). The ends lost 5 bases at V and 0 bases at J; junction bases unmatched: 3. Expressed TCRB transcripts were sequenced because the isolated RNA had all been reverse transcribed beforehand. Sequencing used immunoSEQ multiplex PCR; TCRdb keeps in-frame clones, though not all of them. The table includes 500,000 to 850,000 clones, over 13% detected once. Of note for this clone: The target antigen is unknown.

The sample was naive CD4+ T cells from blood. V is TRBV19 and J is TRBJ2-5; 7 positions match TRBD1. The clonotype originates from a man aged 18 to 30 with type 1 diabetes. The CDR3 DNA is TGTGCCAGTAGTTTGGGGACAGACCAAGAGACCCAGTACTTC. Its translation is CASSLGTDQETQYF.